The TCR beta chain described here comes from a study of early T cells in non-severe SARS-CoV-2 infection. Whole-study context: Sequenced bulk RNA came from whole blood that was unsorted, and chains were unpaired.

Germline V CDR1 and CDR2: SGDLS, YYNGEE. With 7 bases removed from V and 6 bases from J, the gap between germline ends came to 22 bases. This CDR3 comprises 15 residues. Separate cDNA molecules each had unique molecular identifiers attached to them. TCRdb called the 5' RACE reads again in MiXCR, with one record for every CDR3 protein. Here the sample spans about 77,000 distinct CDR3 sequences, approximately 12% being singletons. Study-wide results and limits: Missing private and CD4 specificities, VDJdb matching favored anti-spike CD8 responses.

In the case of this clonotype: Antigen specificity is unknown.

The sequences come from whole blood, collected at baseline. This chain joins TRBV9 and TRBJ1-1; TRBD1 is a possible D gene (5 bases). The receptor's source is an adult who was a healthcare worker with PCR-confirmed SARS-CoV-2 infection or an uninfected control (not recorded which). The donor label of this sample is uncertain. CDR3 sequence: CASRASTGAASEAFF. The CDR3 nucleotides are TGTGCCAGCCGCGCGTCGACCGGGGCAGCGTCTGAAGCTTTCTTT.